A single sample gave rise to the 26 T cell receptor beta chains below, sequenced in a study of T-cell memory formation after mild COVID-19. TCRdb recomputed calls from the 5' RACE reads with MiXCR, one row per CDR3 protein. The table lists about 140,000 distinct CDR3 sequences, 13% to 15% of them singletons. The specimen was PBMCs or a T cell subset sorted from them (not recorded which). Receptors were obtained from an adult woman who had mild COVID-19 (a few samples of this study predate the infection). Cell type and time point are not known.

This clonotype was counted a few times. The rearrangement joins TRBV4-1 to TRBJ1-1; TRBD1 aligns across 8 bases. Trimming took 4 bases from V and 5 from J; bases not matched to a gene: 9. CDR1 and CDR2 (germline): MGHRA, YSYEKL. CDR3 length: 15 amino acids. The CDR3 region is CASSRTGIGGTEAFF. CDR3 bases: TGCGCCAGCAGCCGGACAGGGATTGGAGGGACTGAAGCTTTCTTT.

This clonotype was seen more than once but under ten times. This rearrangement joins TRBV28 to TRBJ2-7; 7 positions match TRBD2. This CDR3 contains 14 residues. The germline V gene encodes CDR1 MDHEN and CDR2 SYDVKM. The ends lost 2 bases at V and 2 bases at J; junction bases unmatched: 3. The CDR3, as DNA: TGTGCCAGCAGTTTAAGACTAGCCCCCTACGAGCAGTACTTC. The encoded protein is CASSLRLAPYEQYF.

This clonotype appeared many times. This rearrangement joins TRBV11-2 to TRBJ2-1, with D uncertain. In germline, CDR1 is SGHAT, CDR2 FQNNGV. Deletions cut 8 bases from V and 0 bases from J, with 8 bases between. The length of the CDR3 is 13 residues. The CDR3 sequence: CASHTTSYNEQFF. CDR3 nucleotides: TGTGCCAGCCATACTACCTCCTACAATGAGCAGTTCTTC.

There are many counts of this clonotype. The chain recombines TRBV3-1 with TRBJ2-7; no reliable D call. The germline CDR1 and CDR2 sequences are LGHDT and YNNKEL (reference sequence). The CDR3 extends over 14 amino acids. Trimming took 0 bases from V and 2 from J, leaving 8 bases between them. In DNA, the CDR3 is TGTGCCAGCAGCCAAGATGAAGGGACCTACGAGCAGTACTTC. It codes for CASSQDEGTYEQYF.

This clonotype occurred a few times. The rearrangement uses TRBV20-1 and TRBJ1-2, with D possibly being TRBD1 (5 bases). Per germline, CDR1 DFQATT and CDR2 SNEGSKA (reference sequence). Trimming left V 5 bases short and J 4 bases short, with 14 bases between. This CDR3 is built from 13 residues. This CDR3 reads CSAFRVEGYGYTF. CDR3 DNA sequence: TGCAGTGCTTTCAGGGTGGAGGGCTATGGCTACACCTTC.

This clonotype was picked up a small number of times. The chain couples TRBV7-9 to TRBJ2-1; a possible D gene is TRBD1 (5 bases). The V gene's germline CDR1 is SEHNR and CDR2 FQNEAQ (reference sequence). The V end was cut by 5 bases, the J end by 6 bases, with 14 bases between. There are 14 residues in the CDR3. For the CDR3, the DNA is TGTGCCAGCAGCCCCACGACAAGGGGCAATGAGCAGTTCTTC. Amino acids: CASSPTTRGNEQFF. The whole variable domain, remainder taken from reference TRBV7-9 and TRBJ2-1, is DTGVSQNPRHKITKRGQNVTFRCDPISEHNRLYWYRQTLGQGPEFLTYFQNEAQLEKSRLLSDRFSAERPKGSFSTLEIQRTEQGDSAMYLCASSPTTRGNEQFFGPGTRLTVL.

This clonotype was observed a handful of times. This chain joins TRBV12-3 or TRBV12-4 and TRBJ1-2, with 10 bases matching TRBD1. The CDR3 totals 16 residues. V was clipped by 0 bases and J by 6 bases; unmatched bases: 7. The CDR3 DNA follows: TGTGCCAGCAGTTTAGCGCTGACAGGGGGCGCAGATGGCTACACCTTC. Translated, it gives CASSLALTGGADGYTF.

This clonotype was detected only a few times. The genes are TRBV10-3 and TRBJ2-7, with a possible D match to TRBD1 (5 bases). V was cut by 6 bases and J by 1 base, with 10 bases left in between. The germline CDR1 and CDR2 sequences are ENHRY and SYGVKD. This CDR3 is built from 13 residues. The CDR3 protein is CAISPTESYEQYF. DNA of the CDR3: TGTGCCATCAGCCCGACAGAATCCTACGAGCAGTACTTC.

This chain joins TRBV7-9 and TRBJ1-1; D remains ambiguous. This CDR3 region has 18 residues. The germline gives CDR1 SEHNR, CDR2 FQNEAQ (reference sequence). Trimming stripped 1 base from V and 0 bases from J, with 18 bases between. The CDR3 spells CASSLEVGTDTLNTEAFF. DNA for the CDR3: TGTGCCAGCAGCTTAGAGGTCGGAACGGATACCTTGAACACTGAAGCTTTCTTT. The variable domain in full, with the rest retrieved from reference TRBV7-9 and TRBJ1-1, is DTGVSQNPRHKITKRGQNVTFRCDPISEHNRLYWYRQTLGQGPEFLTYFQNEAQLEKSRLLSDRFSAERPKGSFSTLEIQRTEQGDSAMYLCASSLEVGTDTLNTEAFFGQGTRLTVV.

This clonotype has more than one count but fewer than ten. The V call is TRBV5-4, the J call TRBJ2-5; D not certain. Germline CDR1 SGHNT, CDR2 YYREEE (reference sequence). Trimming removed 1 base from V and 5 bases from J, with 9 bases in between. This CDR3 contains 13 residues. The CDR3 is CASSLTGHETQYF. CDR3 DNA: TGTGCCAGCAGCTTGACCGGCCACGAGACCCAGTACTTC. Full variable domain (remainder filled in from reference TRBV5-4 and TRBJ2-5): ETGVTQSPTHLIKTRGQQVTLRCSSQSGHNTVSWYQQALGQGPQFIFQYYREEENGRGNFPPRFSGLQFPNYSSELNVNALELDDSALYLCASSLTGHETQYFGPGTRLLVL.

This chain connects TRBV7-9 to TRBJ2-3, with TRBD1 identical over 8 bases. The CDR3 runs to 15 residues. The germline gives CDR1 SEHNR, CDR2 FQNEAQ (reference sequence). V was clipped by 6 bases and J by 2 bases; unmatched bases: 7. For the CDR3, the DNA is TGTGCCAGCAGTTGGACAGGGCCTACCACAGATACGCAGTATTTT. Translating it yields CASSWTGPTTDTQYF.

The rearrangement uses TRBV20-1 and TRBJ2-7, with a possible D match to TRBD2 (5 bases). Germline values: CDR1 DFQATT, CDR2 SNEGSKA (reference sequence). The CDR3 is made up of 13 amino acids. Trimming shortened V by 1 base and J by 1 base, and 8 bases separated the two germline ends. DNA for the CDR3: TGCAGTGCTAGAGCGCCGGGGTCCTACGAGCAGTACTTC. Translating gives CSARAPGSYEQYF.

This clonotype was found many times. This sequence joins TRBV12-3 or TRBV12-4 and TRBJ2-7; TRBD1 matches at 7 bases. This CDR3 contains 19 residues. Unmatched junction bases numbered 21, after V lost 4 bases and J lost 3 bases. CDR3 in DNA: TGTGCCAGCAGTTACTTACGGGTTCCCGGGACAGCTATTTACTACGAGCAGTACTTC. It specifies CASSYLRVPGTAIYYEQYF.

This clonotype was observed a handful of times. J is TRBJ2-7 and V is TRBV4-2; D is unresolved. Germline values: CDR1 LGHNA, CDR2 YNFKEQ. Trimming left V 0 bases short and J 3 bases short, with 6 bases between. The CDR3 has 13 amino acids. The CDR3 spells CASSQEAIYEQYF. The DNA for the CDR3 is TGTGCCAGCAGCCAAGAAGCAATCTACGAGCAGTACTTC.

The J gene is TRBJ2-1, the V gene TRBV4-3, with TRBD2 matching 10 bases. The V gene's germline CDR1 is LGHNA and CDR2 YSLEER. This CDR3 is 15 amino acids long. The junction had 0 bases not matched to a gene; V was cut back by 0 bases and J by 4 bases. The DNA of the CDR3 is TGCGCCAGCAGCCAAGAACTAGCGGGGTACAATGAGCAGTTCTTC. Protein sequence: CASSQELAGYNEQFF.

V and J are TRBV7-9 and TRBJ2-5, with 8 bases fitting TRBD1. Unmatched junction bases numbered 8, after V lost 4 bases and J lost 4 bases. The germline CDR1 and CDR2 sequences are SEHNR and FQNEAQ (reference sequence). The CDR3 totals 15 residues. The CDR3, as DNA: TGTGCCAGCAGCTCTCAGGGGGCACTAAGAGAGACCCAGTACTTC. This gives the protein CASSSQGALRETQYF.

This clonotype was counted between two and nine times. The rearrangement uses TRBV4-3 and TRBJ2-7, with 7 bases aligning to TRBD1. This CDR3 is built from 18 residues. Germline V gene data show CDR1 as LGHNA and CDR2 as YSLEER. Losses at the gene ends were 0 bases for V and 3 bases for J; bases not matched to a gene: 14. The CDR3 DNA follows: TGCGCCAGCAGCCAAGATTTAGGGGTCGGGACAGACCACTACGAGCAGTACTTC. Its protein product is CASSQDLGVGTDHYEQYF.

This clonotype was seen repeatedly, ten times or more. CDR3 loop: CASSLPGGEYEQYF. As DNA, the CDR3 is TGTGCCAGCAGCCTGCCGGGGGGAGAGTACGAGCAGTACTTC. The chain joins TRBV4-2 to TRBJ2-7; 7 nucleotides agree with TRBD2. The germline CDR1 and CDR2 sequences are LGHNA and YNFKEQ. Unmatched junction bases numbered 7, after V lost 4 bases and J lost 4 bases. This CDR3 contains 14 residues.

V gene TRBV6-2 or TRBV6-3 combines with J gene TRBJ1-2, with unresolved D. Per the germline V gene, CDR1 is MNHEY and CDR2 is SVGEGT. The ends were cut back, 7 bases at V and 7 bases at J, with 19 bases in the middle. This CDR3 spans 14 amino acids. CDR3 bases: TGTGCCAGCACCTGGGAGGCTGACGCTTTTGGCTACACCTTC. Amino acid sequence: CASTWEADAFGYTF.

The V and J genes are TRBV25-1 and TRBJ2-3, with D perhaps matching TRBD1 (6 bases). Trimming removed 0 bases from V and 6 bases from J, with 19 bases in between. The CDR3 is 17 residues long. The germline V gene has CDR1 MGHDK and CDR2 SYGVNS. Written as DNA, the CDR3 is TGTGCCAGCAGTGAATATAAAGGGGGAACCCCTCGGGATACGCAGTATTTT. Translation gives CASSEYKGGTPRDTQYF.

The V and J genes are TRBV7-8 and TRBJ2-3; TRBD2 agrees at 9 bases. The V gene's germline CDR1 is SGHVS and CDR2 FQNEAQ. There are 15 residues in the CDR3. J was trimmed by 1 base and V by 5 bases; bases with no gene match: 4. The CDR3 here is CASSGSSGGTDTQYF. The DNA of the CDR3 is TGTGCCAGCAGCGGCTCTAGCGGGGGCACAGATACGCAGTATTTT.

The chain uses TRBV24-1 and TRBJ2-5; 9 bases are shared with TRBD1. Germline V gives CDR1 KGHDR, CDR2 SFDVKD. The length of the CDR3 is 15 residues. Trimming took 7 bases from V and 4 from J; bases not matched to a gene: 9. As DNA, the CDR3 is TGTGCCACCAGCTCACAGGGACAGGGAGGAGAGACCCAGTACTTC. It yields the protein CATSSQGQGGETQYF.

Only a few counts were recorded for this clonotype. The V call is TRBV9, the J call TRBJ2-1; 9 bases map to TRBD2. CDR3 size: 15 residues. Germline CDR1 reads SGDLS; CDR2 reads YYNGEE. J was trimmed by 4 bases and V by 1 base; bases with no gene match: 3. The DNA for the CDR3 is TGTGCCAGCAGCGTATCTAGCGGGGAGTACAATGAGCAGTTCTTC. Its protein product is CASSVSSGEYNEQFF.

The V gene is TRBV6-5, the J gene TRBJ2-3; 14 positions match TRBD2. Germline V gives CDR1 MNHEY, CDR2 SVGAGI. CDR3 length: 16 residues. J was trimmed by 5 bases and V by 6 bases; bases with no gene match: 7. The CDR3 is CASRTTSGGAVDTQYF. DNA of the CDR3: TGTGCCAGCAGGACGACTAGCGGGGGGGCCGTAGATACGCAGTATTTT.

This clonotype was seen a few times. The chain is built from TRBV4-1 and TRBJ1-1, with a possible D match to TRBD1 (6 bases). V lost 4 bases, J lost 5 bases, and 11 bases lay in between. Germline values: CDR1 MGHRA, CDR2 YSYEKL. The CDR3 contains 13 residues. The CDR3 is CASSREGTTEAFF. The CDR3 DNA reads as TGCGCCAGCAGCCGAGAAGGGACAACTGAAGCTTTCTTT.

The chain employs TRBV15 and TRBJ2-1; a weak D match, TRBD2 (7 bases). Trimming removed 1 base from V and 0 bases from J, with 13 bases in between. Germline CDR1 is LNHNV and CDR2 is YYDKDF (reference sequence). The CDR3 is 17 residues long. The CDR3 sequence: CATSRVGGGASYNEQFF. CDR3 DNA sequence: TGTGCCACCAGCAGAGTTGGTGGGGGGGCCTCCTACAATGAGCAGTTCTTC.